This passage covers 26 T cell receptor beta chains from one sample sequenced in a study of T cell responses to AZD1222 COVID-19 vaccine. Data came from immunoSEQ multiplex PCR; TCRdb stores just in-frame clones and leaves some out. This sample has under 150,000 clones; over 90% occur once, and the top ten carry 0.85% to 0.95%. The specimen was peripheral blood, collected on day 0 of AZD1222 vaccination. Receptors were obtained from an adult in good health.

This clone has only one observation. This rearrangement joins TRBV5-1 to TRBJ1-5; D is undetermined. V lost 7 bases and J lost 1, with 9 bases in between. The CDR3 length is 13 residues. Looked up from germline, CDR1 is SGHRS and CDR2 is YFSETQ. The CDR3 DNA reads TGCGCCAGCGCTCAGGCGAGCAATCAGCCCCAGCATTTT. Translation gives CASAQASNQPQHF.

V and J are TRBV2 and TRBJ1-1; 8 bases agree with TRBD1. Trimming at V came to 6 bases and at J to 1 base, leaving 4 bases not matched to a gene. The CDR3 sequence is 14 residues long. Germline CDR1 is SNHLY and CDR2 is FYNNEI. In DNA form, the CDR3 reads TGTGCCAGCAGGAAGGACAGGGCGAACACTGAAGCTTTCTTT. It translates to CASRKDRANTEAFF.

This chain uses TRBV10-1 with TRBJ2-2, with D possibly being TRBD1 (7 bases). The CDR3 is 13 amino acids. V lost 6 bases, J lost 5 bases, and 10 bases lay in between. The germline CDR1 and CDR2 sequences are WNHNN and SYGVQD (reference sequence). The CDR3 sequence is CASRAGGTGELFF. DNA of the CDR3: TGCGCCAGCAGGGCAGGGGGGACCGGGGAGCTGTTTTTT.

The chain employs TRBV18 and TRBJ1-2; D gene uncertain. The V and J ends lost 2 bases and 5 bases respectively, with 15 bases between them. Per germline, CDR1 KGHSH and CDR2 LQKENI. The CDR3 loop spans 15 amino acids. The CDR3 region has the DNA TGTGCCAGCTCACCATCTCGTAGCTTGGGGTATGGCTACACCTTC. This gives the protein CASSPSRSLGYGYTF.

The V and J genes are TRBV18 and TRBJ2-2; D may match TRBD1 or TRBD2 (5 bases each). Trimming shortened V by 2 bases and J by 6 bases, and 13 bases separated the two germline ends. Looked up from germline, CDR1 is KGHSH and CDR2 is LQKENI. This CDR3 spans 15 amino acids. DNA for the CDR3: TGTGCCAGCTCACCAAACCAGGGAGAGGCCGGGGAGCTGTTTTTT. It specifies CASSPNQGEAGELFF.

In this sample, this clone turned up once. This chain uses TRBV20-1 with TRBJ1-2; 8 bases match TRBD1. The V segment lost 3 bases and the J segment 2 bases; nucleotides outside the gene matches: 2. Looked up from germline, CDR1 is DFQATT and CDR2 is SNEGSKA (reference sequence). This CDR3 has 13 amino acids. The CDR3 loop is CSASRTGNYGYTF. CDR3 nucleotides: TGCAGTGCTAGTAGGACAGGGAACTATGGCTACACCTTC.

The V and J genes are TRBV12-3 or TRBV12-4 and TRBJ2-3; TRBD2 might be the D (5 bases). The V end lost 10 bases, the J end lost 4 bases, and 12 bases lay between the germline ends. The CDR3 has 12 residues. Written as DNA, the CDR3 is TGTGCCATTACTGGGGAGTCAGATACGCAGTATTTT. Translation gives CAITGESDTQYF.

The CDR3: CASSHGNGLNTEAFF. The CDR3 DNA sequence: TGTGCCAGCTCACACGGGAATGGGTTGAACACTGAAGCTTTCTTT. This chain joins TRBV18 and TRBJ1-1; D not resolved. The CDR3 covers 15 residues. V was cut by 4 bases and J by 0 bases, with 12 bases left in between. The germline V gene encodes CDR1 KGHSH and CDR2 LQKENI.

This CDR3 is CASSLGTGTGYEQYF. As DNA, the CDR3 is TGTGCCAGCAGCTTGGGGACAGGGACGGGCTACGAGCAGTACTTC. The chain has TRBV5-8 and TRBJ2-7, with TRBD1 matching 8 bases. The length of the CDR3 is 15 residues. Germline lookup yields CDR1 SGHTS and CDR2 YDEGEE. With V trimmed by 0 bases and J by 3 bases, 5 bases remained unmatched. The whole variable domain, filled in from reference TRBV5-8 and TRBJ2-7, reads EAGVTQSPTHLIKTRGQQATLRCSPISGHTSVYWYQQALGLGLQFLLWYDEGEERNRGNFPPRFSGRQFPNYSSELNVNALELEDSALYLCASSLGTGTGYEQYFGPGTRLTVT.

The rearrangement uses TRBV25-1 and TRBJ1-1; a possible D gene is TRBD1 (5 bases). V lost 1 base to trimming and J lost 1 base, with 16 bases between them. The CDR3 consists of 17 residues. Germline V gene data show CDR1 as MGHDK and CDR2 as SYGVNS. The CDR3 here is CASSEFIGEGTNTEAFF. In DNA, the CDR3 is TGTGCCAGCAGTGAATTTATCGGGGAAGGGACGAACACTGAAGCTTTCTTT. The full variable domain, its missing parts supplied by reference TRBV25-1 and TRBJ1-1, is EADIYQTPRYLVIGTGKKITLECSQTMGHDKMYWYQQDPGMELHLIHYSYGVNSTEKGDLSSESTVSRIRTEHFPLTLESARPSHTSQYLCASSEFIGEGTNTEAFFGQGTRLTVV.

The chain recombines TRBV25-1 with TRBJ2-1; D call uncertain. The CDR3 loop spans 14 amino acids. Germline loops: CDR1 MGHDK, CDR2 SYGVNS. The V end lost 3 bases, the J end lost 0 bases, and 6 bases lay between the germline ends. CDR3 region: CASSETSSYNEQFF. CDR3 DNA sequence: TGTGCCAGCAGTGAGACCAGCTCCTACAATGAGCAGTTCTTC. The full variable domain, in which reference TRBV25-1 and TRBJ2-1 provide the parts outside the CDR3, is EADIYQTPRYLVIGTGKKITLECSQTMGHDKMYWYQQDPGMELHLIHYSYGVNSTEKGDLSSESTVSRIRTEHFPLTLESARPSHTSQYLCASSETSSYNEQFFGPGTRLTVL.

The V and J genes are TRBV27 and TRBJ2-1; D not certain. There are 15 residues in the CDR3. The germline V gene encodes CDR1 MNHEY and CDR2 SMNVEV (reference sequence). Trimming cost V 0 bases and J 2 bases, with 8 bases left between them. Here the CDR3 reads CASSLSGSPYNEQFF. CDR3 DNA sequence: TGTGCCAGCAGTTTATCGGGCAGCCCCTACAATGAGCAGTTCTTC.

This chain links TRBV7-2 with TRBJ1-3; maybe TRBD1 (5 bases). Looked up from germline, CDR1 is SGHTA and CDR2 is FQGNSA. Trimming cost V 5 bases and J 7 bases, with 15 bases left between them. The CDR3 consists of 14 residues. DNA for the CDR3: TGTGCCAGCAGCCTGGGGAGGGGACGGAACACCATATATTTT. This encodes CASSLGRGRNTIYF.

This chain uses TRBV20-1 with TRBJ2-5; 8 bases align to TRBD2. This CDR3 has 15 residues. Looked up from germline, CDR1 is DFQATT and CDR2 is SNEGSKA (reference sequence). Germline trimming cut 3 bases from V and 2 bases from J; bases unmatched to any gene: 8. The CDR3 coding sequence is TGCAGTGCTAGTGAGGTAGCGGGGCCTCAAGAGACCCAGTACTTC. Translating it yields CSASEVAGPQETQYF.

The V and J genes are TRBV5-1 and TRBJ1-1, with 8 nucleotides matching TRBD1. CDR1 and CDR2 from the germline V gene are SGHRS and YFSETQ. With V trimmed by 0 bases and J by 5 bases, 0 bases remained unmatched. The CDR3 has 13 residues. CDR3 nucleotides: TGCGCCAGCAGCTTGGGGACAGGGACTGAAGCTTTCTTT. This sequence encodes CASSLGTGTEAFF. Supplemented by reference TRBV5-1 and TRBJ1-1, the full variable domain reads KAGVTQTPRYLIKTRGQQVTLSCSPISGHRSVSWYQQTPGQGLQFLFEYFSETQRNKGNFPGRFSGRQFSNSRSEMNVSTLELGDSALYLCASSLGTGTEAFFGQGTRLTVV.

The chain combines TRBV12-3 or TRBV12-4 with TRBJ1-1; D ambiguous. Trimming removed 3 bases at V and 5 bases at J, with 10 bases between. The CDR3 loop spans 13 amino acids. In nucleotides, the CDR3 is TGTGCCAGCAGTTTTTCCGGAGAAACTGAAGCTTTCTTT. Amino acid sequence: CASSFSGETEAFF.

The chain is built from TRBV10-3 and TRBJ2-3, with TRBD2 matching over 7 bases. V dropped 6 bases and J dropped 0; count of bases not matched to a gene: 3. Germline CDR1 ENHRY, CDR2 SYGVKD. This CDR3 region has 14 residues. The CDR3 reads CAIRNSGSTDTQYF. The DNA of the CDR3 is TGTGCCATCAGAAATAGCGGGAGCACAGATACGCAGTATTTT.

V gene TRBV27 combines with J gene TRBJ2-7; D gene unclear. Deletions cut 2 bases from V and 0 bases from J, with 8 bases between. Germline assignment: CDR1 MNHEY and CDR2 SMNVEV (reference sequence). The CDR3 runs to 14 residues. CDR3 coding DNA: TGTGCCAGCAGTTTAAAGGTGTCCTCCTACGAGCAGTACTTC. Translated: CASSLKVSSYEQYF.

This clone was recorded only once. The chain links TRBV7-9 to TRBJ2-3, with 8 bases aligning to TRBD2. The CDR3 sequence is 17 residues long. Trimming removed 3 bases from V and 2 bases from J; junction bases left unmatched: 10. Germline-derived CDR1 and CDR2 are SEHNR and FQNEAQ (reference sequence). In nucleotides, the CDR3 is TGTGCCAGCAGCTTCGCGACTAGCGCGGTTTACACAGATACGCAGTATTTT. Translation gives CASSFATSAVYTDTQYF.

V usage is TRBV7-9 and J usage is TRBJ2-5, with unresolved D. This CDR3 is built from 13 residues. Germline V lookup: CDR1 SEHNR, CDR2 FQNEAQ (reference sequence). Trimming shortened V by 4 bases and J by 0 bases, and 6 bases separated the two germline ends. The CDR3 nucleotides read TGTGCCAGCAGCTCCCGGTACCAAGAGACCCAGTACTTC. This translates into CASSSRYQETQYF.

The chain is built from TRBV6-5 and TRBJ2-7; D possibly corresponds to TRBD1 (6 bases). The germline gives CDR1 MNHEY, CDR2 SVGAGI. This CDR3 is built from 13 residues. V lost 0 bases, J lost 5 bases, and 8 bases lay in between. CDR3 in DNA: TGTGCCAGCAGTTACTCAAACAGGGACGAGCAGTACTTC. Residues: CASSYSNRDEQYF.

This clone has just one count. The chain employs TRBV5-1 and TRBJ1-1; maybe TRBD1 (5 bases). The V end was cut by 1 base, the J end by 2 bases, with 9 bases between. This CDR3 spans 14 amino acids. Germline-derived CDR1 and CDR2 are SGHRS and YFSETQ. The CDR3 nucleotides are TGCGCCAGCAGCTTGCAGCGGGGCAACACTGAAGCTTTCTTT. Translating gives CASSLQRGNTEAFF.

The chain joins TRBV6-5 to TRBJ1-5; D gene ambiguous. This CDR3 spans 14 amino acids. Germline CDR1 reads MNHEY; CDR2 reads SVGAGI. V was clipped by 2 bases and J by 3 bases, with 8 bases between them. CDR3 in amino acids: CASSYRQDNQPQHF. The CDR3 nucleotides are TGTGCCAGCAGTTACAGGCAGGACAATCAGCCCCAGCATTTT.

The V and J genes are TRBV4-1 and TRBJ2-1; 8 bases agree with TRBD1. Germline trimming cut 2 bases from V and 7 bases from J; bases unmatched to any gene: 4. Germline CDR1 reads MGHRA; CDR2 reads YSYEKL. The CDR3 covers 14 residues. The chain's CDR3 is CASSQLDRENEQFF. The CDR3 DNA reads TGCGCCAGCAGCCAACTGGACAGGGAAAATGAGCAGTTCTTC.

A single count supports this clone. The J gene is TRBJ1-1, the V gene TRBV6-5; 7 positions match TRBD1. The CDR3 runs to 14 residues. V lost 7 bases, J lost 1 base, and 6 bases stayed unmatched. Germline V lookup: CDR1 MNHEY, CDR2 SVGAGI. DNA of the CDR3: TGTGCCAGCACCAAGGGACAGAAGAACACTGAAGCTTTCTTT. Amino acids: CASTKGQKNTEAFF.

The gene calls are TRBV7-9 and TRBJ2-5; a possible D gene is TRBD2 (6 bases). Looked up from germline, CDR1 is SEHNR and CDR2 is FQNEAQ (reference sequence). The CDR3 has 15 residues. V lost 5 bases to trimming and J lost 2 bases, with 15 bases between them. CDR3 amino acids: CASSPPGGLQETQYF. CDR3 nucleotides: TGTGCCAGCAGCCCCCCCGGGGGTCTTCAAGAGACCCAGTACTTC.